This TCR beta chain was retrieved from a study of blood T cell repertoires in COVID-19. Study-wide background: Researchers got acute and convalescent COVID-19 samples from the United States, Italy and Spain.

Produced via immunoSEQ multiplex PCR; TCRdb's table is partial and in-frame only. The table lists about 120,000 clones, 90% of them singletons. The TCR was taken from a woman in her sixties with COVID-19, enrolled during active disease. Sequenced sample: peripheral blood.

CDR3 region: CASSTDTYGYTF. DNA of the CDR3: TGTGCCAGCAGCACAGACACCTATGGCTACACCTTC. V usage is TRBV6-6 and J usage is TRBJ1-2; no clear D gene. The germline gives CDR1 MNHNY, CDR2 SVGAGI (reference sequence). Trimming cost V 6 bases and J 4 bases, with 9 bases left between them. The CDR3 runs 12 residues.